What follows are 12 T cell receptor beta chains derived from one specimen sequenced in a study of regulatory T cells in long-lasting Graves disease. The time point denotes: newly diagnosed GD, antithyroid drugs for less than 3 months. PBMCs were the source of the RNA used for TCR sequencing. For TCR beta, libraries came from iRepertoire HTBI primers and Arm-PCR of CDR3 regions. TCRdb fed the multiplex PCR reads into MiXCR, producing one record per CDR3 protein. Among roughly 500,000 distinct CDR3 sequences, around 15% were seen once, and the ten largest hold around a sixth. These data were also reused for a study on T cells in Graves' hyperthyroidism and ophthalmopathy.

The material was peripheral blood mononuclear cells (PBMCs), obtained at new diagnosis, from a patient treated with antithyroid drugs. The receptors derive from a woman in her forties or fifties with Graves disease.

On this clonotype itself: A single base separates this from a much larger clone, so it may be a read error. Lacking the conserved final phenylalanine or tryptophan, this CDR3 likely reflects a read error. In DNA, the CDR3 is TGCGCCAGCAGCTTGGAGGGGGCCACCTACGAGCAGTACTTG. Its translation is CASSLEGATYEQYL. V usage is TRBV5-1 and J usage is TRBJ2-7, with 7 bases matching TRBD1. CDR3 length equals 14 residues. Germline V gene data show CDR1 as SGHRS and CDR2 as YFSETQ. Trimming removed 0 bases from V and 2 bases from J; junction bases left unmatched: 2.

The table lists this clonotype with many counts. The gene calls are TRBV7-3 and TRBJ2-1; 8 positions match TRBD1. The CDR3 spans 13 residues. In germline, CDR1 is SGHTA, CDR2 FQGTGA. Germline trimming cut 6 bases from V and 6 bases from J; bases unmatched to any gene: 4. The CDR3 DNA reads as TGTGCCAGCAGTAGGACAGGGCGCAATGAGCAGTTCTTC. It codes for CASSRTGRNEQFF.

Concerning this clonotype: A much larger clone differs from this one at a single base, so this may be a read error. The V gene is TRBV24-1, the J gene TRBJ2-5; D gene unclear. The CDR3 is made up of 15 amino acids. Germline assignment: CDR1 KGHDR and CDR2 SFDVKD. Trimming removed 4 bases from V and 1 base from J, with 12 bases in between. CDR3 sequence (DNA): TGTGCCACCAGTGAACACCCCGAGACCCAAGAGACCCAGTACTTC. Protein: CATSEHPETQETQYF.

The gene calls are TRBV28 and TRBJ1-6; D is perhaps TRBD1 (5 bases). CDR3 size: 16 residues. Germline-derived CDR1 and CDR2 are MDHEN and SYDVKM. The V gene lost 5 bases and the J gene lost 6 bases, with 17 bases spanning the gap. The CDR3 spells CASSEQVAAPNSPLHF. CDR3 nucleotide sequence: TGTGCCAGCAGTGAACAGGTTGCTGCTCCTAATTCACCCCTCCACTTT.

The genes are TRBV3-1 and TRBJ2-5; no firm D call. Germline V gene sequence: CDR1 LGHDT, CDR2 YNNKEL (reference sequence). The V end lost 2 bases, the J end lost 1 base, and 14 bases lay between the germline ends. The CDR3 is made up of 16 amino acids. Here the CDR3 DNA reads TGTGCCAGCAGCCAAAACCTTCTAGGTTTCCAAGAGACCCAGTACTTC. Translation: CASSQNLLGFQETQYF.

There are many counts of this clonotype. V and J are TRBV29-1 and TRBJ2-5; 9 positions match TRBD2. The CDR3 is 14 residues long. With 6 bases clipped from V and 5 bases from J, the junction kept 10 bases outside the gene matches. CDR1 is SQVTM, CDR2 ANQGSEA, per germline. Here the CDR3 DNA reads TGCAGCGTACTAGCGGGTGGGCTGAGGGAGACCCAGTACTTC. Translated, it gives CSVLAGGLRETQYF.

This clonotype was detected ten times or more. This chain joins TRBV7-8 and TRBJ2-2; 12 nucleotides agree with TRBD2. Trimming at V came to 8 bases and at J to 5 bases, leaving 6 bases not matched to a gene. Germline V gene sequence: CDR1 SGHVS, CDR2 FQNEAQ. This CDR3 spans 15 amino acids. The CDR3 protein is CASELAGGWTGELFF. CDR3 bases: TGTGCCAGCGAACTAGCGGGAGGCTGGACCGGGGAGCTGTTTTTT.

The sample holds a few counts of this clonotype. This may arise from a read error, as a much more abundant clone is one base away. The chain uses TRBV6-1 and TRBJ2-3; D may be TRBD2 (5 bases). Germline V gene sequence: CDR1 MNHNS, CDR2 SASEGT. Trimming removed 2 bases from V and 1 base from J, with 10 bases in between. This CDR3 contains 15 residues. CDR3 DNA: TGTGCCAGCAGTGAAAGCGGATGCCGCACAGATACGCAGTATTTT. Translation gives CASSESGCRTDTQYF.

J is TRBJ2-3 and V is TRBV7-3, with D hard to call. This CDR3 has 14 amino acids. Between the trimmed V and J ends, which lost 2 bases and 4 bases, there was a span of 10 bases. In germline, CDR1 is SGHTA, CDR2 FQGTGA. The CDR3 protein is CASSLLGGADTQYF. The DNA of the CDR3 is TGTGCCAGCAGCTTACTGGGCGGAGCAGATACGCAGTATTTT.

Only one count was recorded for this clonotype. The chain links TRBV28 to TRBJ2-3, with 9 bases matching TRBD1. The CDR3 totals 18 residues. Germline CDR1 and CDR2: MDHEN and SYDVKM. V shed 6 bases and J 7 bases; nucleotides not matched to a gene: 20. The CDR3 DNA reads TGTGCCAGCAGCGCTAGTACCTCCGGGACAGGGTTGTCAAATACGCAGTATTTT. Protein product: CASSASTSGTGLSNTQYF.

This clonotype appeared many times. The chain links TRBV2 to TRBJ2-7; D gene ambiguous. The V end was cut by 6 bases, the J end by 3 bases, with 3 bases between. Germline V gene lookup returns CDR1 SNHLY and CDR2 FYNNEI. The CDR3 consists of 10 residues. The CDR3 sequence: CASSLYEQYF. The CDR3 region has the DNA TGTGCCAGCAGCCTCTACGAGCAGTACTTC.

CDR3 sequence reads: CAITVEGSGALDTQYF. DNA for the CDR3: TGTGCCATCACCGTCGAAGGTAGCGGGGCGTTGGATACGCAGTATTTT. V and J are TRBV10-3 and TRBJ2-3; 8 bases line up with TRBD2. Germline values: CDR1 ENHRY, CDR2 SYGVKD. This CDR3 spans 16 amino acids. With V trimmed by 7 bases and J by 6 bases, 15 bases remained unmatched.